The 9 T cell receptor beta chains below were found in one sample sequenced in a study of T cell repertoires in cytomegalovirus infection. MiXCR, applied by TCRdb to the reads, yields one record per CDR3 protein. In the table there are about 220,000 distinct CDR3 sequences, approximately 40% of which are singletons. For these TCRs, the target antigens are not known. The material was CD8+ T cells from cultured PBMCs, obtained from culture after CMV antigen stimulation. The source is a human donor in good health (CMV status not recorded). Some clones in this sample may be carry-over from other donors' samples.

This clonotype was seen a few times. This chain connects TRBV6-5 to TRBJ2-1; 10 bases line up with TRBD2. CDR1 and CDR2 from the germline V gene are MNHEY and SVGAGI. With 7 bases clipped from V and 1 base from J, the junction kept 19 bases outside the gene matches. There are 20 residues in the CDR3. CDR3 protein: CASTPLVGREGLASYNEQFF. DNA of the CDR3: TGTGCCAGCACCCCCCTCGTGGGGAGGGAGGGACTAGCGTCCTACAATGAGCAGTTCTTC.

The chain couples TRBV2 to TRBJ1-5; D gene ambiguous. Trimming left V 2 bases short and J 0 bases short, with 5 bases between. This CDR3 spans 14 amino acids. Germline loops: CDR1 SNHLY, CDR2 FYNNEI. CDR3 sequence: CASSETVSNQPQHF. As DNA, the CDR3 is TGTGCCAGCAGTGAAACCGTTAGCAATCAGCCCCAGCATTTT. Together with reference TRBV2 and TRBJ1-5, the CDR3 gives the full variable domain: EPEVTQTPSHQVTQMGQEVILRCVPISNHLYFYWYRQILGQKVEFLVSFYNNEISEKSEIFDDQFSVERPDGSNFTLKIRSTKLEDSAMYFCASSETVSNQPQHFGDGTRLSIL.

The CDR3 nucleotides read TGTGCCAGCAGCTTAAGCGCAGGGGGGTTCAATCAGCCCCAGCATTTT. This codes for CASSLSAGGFNQPQHF. The chain has TRBV7-2 and TRBJ1-5, with 7 nucleotides matching TRBD1. V lost 2 bases and J lost 3; bases outside the gene matches: 7. CDR1 SGHTA and CDR2 FQGNSA come from the germline V gene. The CDR3 contains 16 residues.

This clonotype appeared a few times. The chain uses TRBV7-3 and TRBJ1-3; 10 bases fit TRBD1. This CDR3 has 18 residues. The V gene end was trimmed by 3 bases and the J gene end by 0 bases; junction bases not matched to a gene: 8. The germline V gene encodes CDR1 SGHTA and CDR2 FQGTGA. CDR3 in DNA: TGTGCCAGCAGCTTGGTGGGGACAGGGGTCGCCTCTGGAAACACCATATATTTT. It translates to CASSLVGTGVASGNTIYF.

On this clonotype: Without the conserved terminal phenylalanine or tryptophan, this CDR3 likely stems from a read error. This sequence joins TRBV5-1 and TRBJ2-1; the D gene could be TRBD1 or TRBD2 (5 bases each). Germline V gives CDR1 SGHRS, CDR2 YFSETQ. The CDR3 covers 15 residues. In DNA, the CDR3 is TGCGCCAGAAGCTTGTTCTCGACAGAGGGCAATGAGCAGTTCTTA. This gives the protein CARSLFSTEGNEQFL.

This clonotype has a count of ten or more. The chain joins TRBV4-1 to TRBJ1-5, with 10 bases that match TRBD1. The CDR3 has 17 amino acids. The junction had 6 bases not matched to a gene; V was cut back by 1 base and J by 3 bases. Germline-derived CDR1 and CDR2 are MGHRA and YSYEKL. The CDR3 DNA reads TGCGCCAGCAGCCAAGGACAGGGGGCGATTTACAATCAGCCCCAGCATTTT. It is translated as CASSQGQGAIYNQPQHF.

The rearrangement joins TRBV19 to TRBJ1-1; 9 positions match TRBD1. The CDR3 contains 12 residues. In germline, CDR1 is LNHDA, CDR2 SQIVND (reference sequence). CDR3 residues: CASTGGYTEAFF. CDR3 coding DNA: TGTGCTTCGACAGGGGGGTACACTGAAGCTTTCTTT.

This clonotype turned up a few times. This chain connects TRBV28 to TRBJ2-3, with TRBD2 matching 9 bases. Germline lookup yields CDR1 MDHEN and CDR2 SYDVKM. The CDR3 covers 15 residues. The V segment lost 2 bases and the J segment 2 bases; nucleotides outside the gene matches: 2. The CDR3 is CASSLGLANTDTQYF. CDR3 DNA sequence: TGTGCCAGCAGTTTAGGACTAGCGAACACAGATACGCAGTATTTT. The full variable domain, in which reference TRBV28 and TRBJ2-3 provide the parts outside the CDR3, is DVKVTQSSRYLVKRTGEKVFLECVQDMDHENMFWYRQDPGLGLRLIYFSYDVKMKEKGDIPEGYSVSREKKERFSLILESASTNQTSMYLCASSLGLANTDTQYFGPGTRLTVL.

The J gene is TRBJ1-1, the V gene TRBV7-6; D is unclear. The ends were cut back, 3 bases at V and 1 base at J, with 6 bases in the middle. The CDR3 sequence is 13 residues long. Germline CDR1 is SGHVS and CDR2 is FNYEAQ. This chain's CDR3 is CASSFSKNTEAFF. The DNA for the CDR3 is TGTGCCAGCAGCTTCAGCAAGAACACTGAAGCTTTCTTT.